Below, 7 T cell receptor beta chains from the same sample are listed, as sequenced in a study of graft-versus-host responses after intestinal transplantation. Antigens for these TCRs are unknown. The assay was immunoSEQ multiplex PCR, and TCRdb's table has in-frame clones only and misses some. The sample carries tens of thousands of clones, less than 95% recorded once. The sequenced sample was unstimulated CD4+ T cells sorted from spleen or lymph node cells, obtained before transplant. The source is a human donor who was the organ donor for an intestinal transplant.

The chain is built from TRBV6-6 and TRBJ1-1; D remains ambiguous. Looked up from germline, CDR1 is MNHNY and CDR2 is SVGAGI (reference sequence). The CDR3 has 12 residues. Trimming shortened V by 8 bases and J by 2 bases, and 9 bases separated the two germline ends. In DNA form, the CDR3 reads TGTGCCAGCTTCTTGATCAACACTGAAGCTTTCTTT. Protein sequence: CASFLINTEAFF.

This chain joins TRBV6-1 and TRBJ2-3; 13 positions agree with TRBD2. V shed 3 bases, J shed 3 bases, and the junction held 12 bases outside the gene matches. CDR3 size: 19 residues. The germline gives CDR1 MNHNS, CDR2 SASEGT. The CDR3 region is CASSEGKLAGGPWTDTQYF. The CDR3 nucleotides are TGTGCCAGCAGTGAGGGGAAACTAGCGGGGGGGCCCTGGACAGATACGCAGTATTTT.

The chain is built from TRBV30 and TRBJ1-1; D ambiguous. Germline CDR1 is GTSNPN and CDR2 is SVGIG (reference sequence). This CDR3 region has 11 residues. Trimming took 2 bases from V and 7 from J, leaving 8 bases between them. The CDR3 spells CAWSREIEAFF. CDR3 DNA: TGTGCCTGGAGTCGAGAGATTGAAGCTTTCTTT.

The rearrangement joins TRBV28 to TRBJ2-5; TRBD1 or TRBD2 may be the D gene (5 bases each). The J call is doubtful: the DNA matches TRBJ2-7 better. This CDR3 comprises 15 residues. In germline, CDR1 is MDHEN, CDR2 SYDVKM. CDR3 protein: CASTSNPGPPYEQYF. The CDR3 DNA follows: TGTGCCAGCACCTCGAATCCGGGGCCTCCCTACGAGCAGTACTTC.

This chain uses TRBV19 with TRBJ2-5, with D perhaps given as TRBD1 or TRBD2 (5 bases each). The DNA end is a closer match to TRBJ2-7, so the J assignment may be wrong. This CDR3 comprises 16 residues. Looked up from germline, CDR1 is LNHDA and CDR2 is SQIVND (reference sequence). CDR3 region: CASSVTGTESSYEQYF. In nucleotides, the CDR3 is TGTGCCAGTAGTGTAACCGGGACGGAGAGCTCCTACGAGCAGTACTTC.

The V gene is TRBV2, the J gene TRBJ1-4, with D possibly TRBD1 on 6 matching bases. V was pared by 11 bases and J by 5 bases, with 15 bases between. Germline V gene data show CDR1 as SNHLY and CDR2 as FYNNEI. The CDR3 has 13 amino acids. CDR3 DNA sequence: TGTGCCTGTCAAGACAGGAGCAATGAAAAACTGTTTTTT. The encoded protein is CACQDRSNEKLFF.

The V call is TRBV2, the J call TRBJ1-5; D is possibly TRBD1 (5 bases). The V end was cut by 2 bases, the J end by 3 bases, with 14 bases between. Germline values: CDR1 SNHLY, CDR2 FYNNEI. This CDR3 is built from 16 residues. The CDR3 coding sequence is TGTGCCAGCAGTGAAAGTCCCCAGGGAATCAATCAGCCCCAGCATTTT. It encodes CASSESPQGINQPQHF.